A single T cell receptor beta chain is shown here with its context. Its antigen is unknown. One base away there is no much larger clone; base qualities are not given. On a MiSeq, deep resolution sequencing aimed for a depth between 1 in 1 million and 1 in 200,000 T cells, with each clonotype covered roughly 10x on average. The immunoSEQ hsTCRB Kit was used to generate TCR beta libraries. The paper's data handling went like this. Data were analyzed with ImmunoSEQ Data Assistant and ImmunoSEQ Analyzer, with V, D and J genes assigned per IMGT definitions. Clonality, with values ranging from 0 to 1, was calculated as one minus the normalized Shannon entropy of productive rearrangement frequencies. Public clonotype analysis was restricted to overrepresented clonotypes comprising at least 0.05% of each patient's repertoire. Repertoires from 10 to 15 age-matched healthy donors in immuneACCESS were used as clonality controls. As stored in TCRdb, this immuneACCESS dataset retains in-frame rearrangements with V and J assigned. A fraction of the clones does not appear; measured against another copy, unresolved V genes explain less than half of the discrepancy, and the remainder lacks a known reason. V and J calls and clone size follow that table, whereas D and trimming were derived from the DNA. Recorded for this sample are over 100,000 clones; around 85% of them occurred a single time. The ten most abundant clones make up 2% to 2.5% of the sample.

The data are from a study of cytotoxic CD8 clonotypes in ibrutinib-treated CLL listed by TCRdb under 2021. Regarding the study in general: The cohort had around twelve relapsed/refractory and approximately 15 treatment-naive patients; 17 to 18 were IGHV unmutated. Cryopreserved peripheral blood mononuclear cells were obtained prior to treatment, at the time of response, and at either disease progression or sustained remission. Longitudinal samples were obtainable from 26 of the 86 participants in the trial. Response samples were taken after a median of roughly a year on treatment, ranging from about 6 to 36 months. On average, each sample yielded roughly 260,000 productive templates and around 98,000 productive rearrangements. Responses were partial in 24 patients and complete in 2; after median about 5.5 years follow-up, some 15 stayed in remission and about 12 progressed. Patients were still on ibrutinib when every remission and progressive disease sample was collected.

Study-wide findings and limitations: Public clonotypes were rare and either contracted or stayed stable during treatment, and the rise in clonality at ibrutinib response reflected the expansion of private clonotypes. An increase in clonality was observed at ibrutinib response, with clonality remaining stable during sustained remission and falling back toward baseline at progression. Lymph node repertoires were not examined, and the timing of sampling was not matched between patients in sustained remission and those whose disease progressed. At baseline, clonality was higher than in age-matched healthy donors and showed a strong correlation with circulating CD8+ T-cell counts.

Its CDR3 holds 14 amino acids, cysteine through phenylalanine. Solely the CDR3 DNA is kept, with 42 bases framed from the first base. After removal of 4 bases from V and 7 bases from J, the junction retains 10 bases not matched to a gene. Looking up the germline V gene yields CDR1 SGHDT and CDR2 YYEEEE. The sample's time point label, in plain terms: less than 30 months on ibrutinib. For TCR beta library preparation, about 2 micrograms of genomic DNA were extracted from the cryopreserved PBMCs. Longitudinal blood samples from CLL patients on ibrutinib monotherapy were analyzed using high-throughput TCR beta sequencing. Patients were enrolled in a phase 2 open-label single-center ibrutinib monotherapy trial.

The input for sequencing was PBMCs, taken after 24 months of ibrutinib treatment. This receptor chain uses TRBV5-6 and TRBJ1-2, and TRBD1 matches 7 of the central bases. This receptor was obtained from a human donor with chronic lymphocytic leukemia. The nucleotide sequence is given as TGTGCCAGCAGCCTGGGGCAGGGGGTGAGTGGCTACACCTTC. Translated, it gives CASSLGQGVSGYTF.